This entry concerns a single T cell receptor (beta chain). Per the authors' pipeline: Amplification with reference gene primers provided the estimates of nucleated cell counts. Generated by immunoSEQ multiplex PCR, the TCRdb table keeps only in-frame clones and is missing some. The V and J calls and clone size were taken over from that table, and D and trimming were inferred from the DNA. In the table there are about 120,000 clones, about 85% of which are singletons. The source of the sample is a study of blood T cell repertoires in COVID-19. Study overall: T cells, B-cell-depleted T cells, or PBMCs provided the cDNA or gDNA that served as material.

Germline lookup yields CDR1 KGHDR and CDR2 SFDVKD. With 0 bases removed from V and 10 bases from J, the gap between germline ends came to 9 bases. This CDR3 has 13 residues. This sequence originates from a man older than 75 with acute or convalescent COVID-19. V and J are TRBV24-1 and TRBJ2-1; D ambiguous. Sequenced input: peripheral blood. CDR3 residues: CATSDLTSGEQFF. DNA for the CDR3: TGTGCCACCAGTGATTTGACCTCCGGGGAGCAGTTCTTC.